The rows below give T cell receptor beta chains drawn from one sample of a study of CD8+ T cells in alopecia areata. TCRdb's copy holds only in-frame clones and misses some; the assay was immunoSEQ multiplex PCR. The data contain 180,000 or so clones, 63% of them singletons. This material consisted of CD4+ T cells sorted from blood, taken at week 0. The receptors derive from a human donor with alopecia areata. Each CDR3 is given with its conserved first and last residue. D genes are given only for firm matches. Rows may omit the clone size; those that give it use once, few, many or a size class.

V gene,J gene,clone size,D gene,CDR3 protein,CDR3 DNA
TRBV29-1,TRBJ1-4,.,.,CSVELGVGKLFF,TGCAGCGTTGAGTTAGGGGTAGGAAAACTGTTTTTT
TRBV5-6,TRBJ1-6,.,TRBD1,CASSQTGDNSPLHF,TGTGCCAGCAGCCAGACAGGGGATAATTCACCCCTCCACTTT
TRBV29-1,TRBJ2-5,.,.,CSVEGVNQETQYF,TGCAGCGTTGAAGGAGTCAACCAAGAGACCCAGTACTTC
TRBV7-9,TRBJ1-1,.,TRBD1,CASSLAGTGRTEAFF,TGTGCCAGCAGCTTAGCGGGGACAGGGAGGACTGAAGCTTTCTTT
TRBV15,TRBJ2-7,few,.,CATSRDDFGRGLYEQYF,TGTGCCACCAGCAGAGATGATTTTGGACGAGGACTCTACGAGCAGTACTTC
TRBV4-1,TRBJ2-7,.,TRBD1,CASSQSTGESSYEQYF,TGCGCCAGCAGCCAGTCGACAGGGGAAAGCTCCTACGAGCAGTACTTC
TRBV13,TRBJ2-5,.,TRBD1,CASSLGTGGGETQYF,TGTGCCAGCAGCTTAGGGACAGGGGGCGGTGAGACCCAGTACTTC
TRBV5-1,TRBJ2-7,.,TRBD1,CASSFMGDSSYEQYF,TGCGCCAGCAGCTTCATGGGGGACAGCTCCTACGAGCAGTACTTC
TRBV2,TRBJ2-2,few,.,CASTLSRRTGELFF,TGTGCCAGCACTCTCAGCCGCCGCACCGGGGAGCTGTTTTTT
TRBV2,TRBJ1-6,.,TRBD1,CASTRDSLTPLHF,TGTGCCAGCACTCGGGACAGCCTTACACCCCTCCACTTT
TRBV19,TRBJ2-6,.,TRBD1,CASMGLGQVDVLTF,TGTGCCAGTATGGGGTTGGGACAGGTCGACGTCCTGACTTTC
TRBV15,TRBJ1-4,.,.,CATSRQGPDEKLFF,TGTGCCACCAGCAGGCAAGGGCCCGACGAAAAACTGTTTTTT
TRBV7-9,TRBJ2-7,.,TRBD1,CASSFTGTGPYEQYF,TGTGCCAGCAGCTTTACCGGGACAGGCCCCTACGAGCAGTACTTC
TRBV29-1,TRBJ1-1,.,.,CSVARGVTEAFF,TGCAGCGTCGCTCGGGGGGTCACTGAAGCTTTCTTT
TRBV5-1,TRBJ1-1,once,.,CASSLGTTGNTEAFF,TGCGCCAGCAGCTTGGGAACGACGGGGAACACTGAAGCTTTCTTT
TRBV29-1,TRBJ2-1,.,.,CSVETGRKPYNEQFF,TGCAGCGTTGAAACAGGGAGGAAGCCCTACAATGAGCAGTTCTTC
TRBV5-1,TRBJ2-5,.,TRBD2,CASTRGDQETQYF,TGCGCCAGCACCCGGGGGGACCAAGAGACCCAGTACTTC
TRBV30,TRBJ1-1,once,.,CAWSLGLQNTEAFF,TGTGCCTGGAGTTTGGGACTTCAGAACACTGAAGCTTTCTTT
TRBV30,TRBJ2-4,.,.,CAWSVAAALAKNIQYF,TGTGCCTGGAGTGTAGCGGCAGCCCTAGCCAAAAACATTCAGTACTTC
TRBV9,TRBJ2-7,few,.,CASSAEDGPYEQYF,TGTGCCAGCAGCGCGGAAGACGGACCCTACGAGCAGTACTTC
TRBV27,TRBJ2-5,few,.,CASSLSSRETQYF,TGTGCCAGCAGTTTATCGAGTAGAGAGACCCAGTACTTC
TRBV29-1,TRBJ2-3,.,TRBD2,CSVEILAGGSDTQYF,TGCAGCGTTGAGATCCTAGCGGGGGGTTCGGATACGCAGTATTTT
TRBV29-1,TRBJ1-1,.,.,CSVIRQMNTEAFF,TGCAGCGTTATACGACAGATGAACACTGAAGCTTTCTTT
TRBV27,TRBJ1-5,.,.,CASSSRGRPNQPQHF,TGTGCCAGCAGTTCCCGTGGGAGGCCCAATCAGCCCCAGCATTTT
TRBV7-6,TRBJ1-2,.,.,CASSLGTGTYGYTF,TGTGCCAGCAGCTTAGGTACAGGGACCTATGGCTACACCTTC
TRBV4-3,TRBJ1-5,few,.,CASSQVQGSNQPQHF,TGCGCCAGCAGCCAAGTGCAGGGGAGCAATCAGCCCCAGCATTTT
TRBV25-1,TRBJ2-7,.,TRBD1,CASRGQGATYEQYF,TGTGCCAGCAGGGGACAGGGGGCTACGTACGAGCAGTACTTC
TRBV29-1,TRBJ1-4,few,.,CSAARGGEKLFF,TGCAGCGCGGCCCGGGGAGGAGAAAAACTGTTTTTT
TRBV30,TRBJ2-1,.,.,CAWSVDGSSYNEQFF,TGTGCCTGGAGTGTTGACGGAAGCTCCTACAATGAGCAGTTCTTC
TRBV7-6,TRBJ1-2,.,TRBD1,CASSSYRGHGYTF,TGTGCCAGCAGCTCTTACAGGGGGCACGGCTACACCTTC
TRBV25-1,TRBJ1-6,once,.,CASSPTGLFSPLHF,TGTGCCAGCAGCCCAACGGGGCTTTTTTCACCCCTCCACTTT
TRBV29-1,TRBJ2-7,few,TRBD1,CSASTGTGAYEQYF,TGCAGCGCCAGCACCGGGACAGGGGCCTACGAGCAGTACTTC
TRBV7-2,TRBJ2-6,.,.,CASSLLSKAGANVLTF,TGTGCCAGCAGCTTACTATCGAAAGCTGGGGCCAACGTCCTGACTTTC